This T cell receptor (beta chain) was documented in a study of early T cells in non-severe SARS-CoV-2 infection. Study information: It was bulk RNA from unsorted whole blood that was sequenced, and the chains were unpaired.

The CDR3 extends over 15 amino acids. CDR1 SGHRS and CDR2 YFSETQ come from the germline V gene. V was clipped by 0 bases and J by 3 bases, with 9 bases between them. Study-level points and caveats: Private and CD4 specificities were missed by VDJdb matching, skewed to anti-spike CD8.

Individual cDNA molecules each received unique molecular identifiers attached to them. MiXCR, applied by TCRdb to the 5' RACE reads, yields one record per CDR3 protein. The table has about 50,000 distinct CDR3 sequences, 8% to 10% seen once. This clonotype was picked up a small number of times. What it recognizes is unknown. The TCR sequence derives from an adult who was a healthcare worker with PCR-confirmed SARS-CoV-2 infection or an uninfected control (not recorded which). Sequenced: whole blood. The gene calls are TRBV5-1 and TRBJ1-4; D may be TRBD1 (5 bases). CDR3 in amino acids: CASSLEGEANEKLFF. Here the CDR3 DNA reads TGCGCCAGCAGCTTGGAAGGGGAAGCTAATGAAAAACTGTTTTTT.